These 15 T cell receptor beta chains originate from one sample sequenced in a study of early T cells in non-severe SARS-CoV-2 infection. From the 5' RACE reads, TCRdb called clonotypes with MiXCR, one entry per CDR3 protein. The sample contains tens of thousands of distinct CDR3 sequences, around 12% of which appear only once. Sequencing input: whole blood. The receptors originated from an adult who was a healthcare worker with PCR-confirmed SARS-CoV-2 infection or an uninfected control (not recorded which).

The V call is TRBV14, the J call TRBJ2-2; D is undetermined. Deletions cut 6 bases from V and 5 bases from J, with 13 bases between. This CDR3 contains 14 residues. Germline CDR1 SGHDN, CDR2 FVKESK. CDR3 protein: CASSRNVDTGELFF. The CDR3 nucleotides are TGTGCCAGCAGTCGAAACGTTGATACCGGGGAGCTGTTTTTT.

This chain uses TRBV4-2 with TRBJ2-4; 7 bases align to TRBD2. The V gene end was trimmed by 4 bases and the J gene end by 8 bases; junction bases not matched to a gene: 14. The CDR3 has 16 amino acids. Germline-derived CDR1 and CDR2 are LGHNA and YNFKEQ. CDR3 sequence (DNA): TGTGCCAGCAGCCCTTCGCGGGGGATCCCTGGGGACATTCAGTACTTC. Translating it yields CASSPSRGIPGDIQYF.

A few counts support this clonotype. This chain links TRBV6-5 with TRBJ2-1; no clear D. The V gene's germline CDR1 is MNHEY and CDR2 SVGAGI. The V end was cut by 2 bases, the J end by 4 bases, with 9 bases between. The CDR3 extends over 14 amino acids. CDR3 in amino acids: CASSYDVTYNEQFF. The DNA of the CDR3 is TGTGCCAGCAGTTACGACGTGACTTACAATGAGCAGTTCTTC.

This clonotype has ten or more counts. CDR3 DNA sequence: TGCAGCGTCGCGACAGTCTACGAGCAGTACTTC. Protein sequence: CSVATVYEQYF. This chain connects TRBV29-1 to TRBJ2-7; D is possibly TRBD1 (5 bases). Germline V gene data show CDR1 as SQVTM and CDR2 as ANQGSEA. V lost 6 bases and J lost 3, with 9 bases in between. The CDR3 has 11 residues.

Ten or more counts support this clonotype. The chain has TRBV12-3 or TRBV12-4 and TRBJ2-3; 15 bases line up with TRBD2. The CDR3 is 16 amino acids. Trimming took 5 bases from V and 3 from J; bases not matched to a gene: 3. CDR3 sequence reads: CASSAGTSGGTDTQYF. CDR3 sequence (DNA): TGTGCCAGCAGTGCCGGGACTAGCGGGGGGACAGATACGCAGTATTTT.

As concerns this clonotype: Compared with germline, one end of the junction differs, possibly owing to a read error. This chain connects TRBV6-1 to TRBJ2-2; TRBD1 aligns across 8 bases. The CDR3 is made up of 13 amino acids. CDR1 and CDR2 (germline): MNHNS, SASEGT. CDR3 nucleotides: TGTGCCAGCAGGCTTCAGGGGGCCGGGGAGCTGTTATTT. Residues: CASRLQGAGELLF.

The chain joins TRBV7-2 to TRBJ2-3; the match to TRBD1 covers 7 bases. Per germline, CDR1 SGHTA and CDR2 FQGNSA. V shed 6 bases, J shed 0 bases, and the junction held 3 bases outside the gene matches. CDR3 size: 14 residues. CDR3 nucleotides: TGTGCCAGCAGGCCGGGACAGAGCACAGATACGCAGTATTTT. Translating it yields CASRPGQSTDTQYF.

This clonotype was picked up many times. V gene TRBV27 combines with J gene TRBJ1-5; D is perhaps TRBD1 (5 bases). V lost 8 bases to trimming and J lost 1 base, with 15 bases between them. Germline V CDR1 and CDR2: MNHEY, SMNVEV (reference sequence). This CDR3 region has 15 residues. The CDR3 reads CASGTGGRSNQPQHF. The CDR3 nucleotides read TGTGCCAGCGGAACAGGCGGAAGAAGCAATCAGCCCCAGCATTTT.

This clonotype was observed a handful of times. This rearrangement joins TRBV7-6 to TRBJ1-5; 8 bases are shared with TRBD1. Unmatched junction bases numbered 5, after V lost 3 bases and J lost 7 bases. Germline CDR1 SGHVS, CDR2 FNYEAQ. This CDR3 comprises 14 residues. The CDR3: CASSFQGAGQPQHF. The CDR3 DNA is TGTGCCAGCAGCTTCCAGGGGGCCGGGCAGCCCCAGCATTTT.

The genes are TRBV27 and TRBJ2-5; 10 nucleotides match TRBD2. The CDR3 is made up of 15 amino acids. V lost 2 bases to trimming and J lost 4 bases; unmatched junction nucleotides: 4. The germline V gene has CDR1 MNHEY and CDR2 SMNVEV (reference sequence). CDR3 bases: TGTGCCAGCAGTTTAAGCGGGAGGGCCGGAGAGACCCAGTACTTC. Amino acids: CASSLSGRAGETQYF.

CDR3 amino acids: CASTGANRLQETQYF. The CDR3 region has the DNA TGTGCCAGCACCGGCGCTAATAGGCTCCAAGAGACCCAGTACTTC. The rearrangement links TRBV7-2 to TRBJ2-5; no definite D call. Germline loops: CDR1 SGHTA, CDR2 FQGNSA. V lost 7 bases and J lost 1, with 16 bases in between. The CDR3 contains 15 residues. Complete variable domain (other parts from reference TRBV7-2 and TRBJ2-5): GAGVSQSPSNKVTEKGKDVELRCDPISGHTALYWYRQSLGQGLEFLIYFQGNSAPDKSGLPSDRFSAERTGGSVSTLTIQRTQQEDSAVYLCASTGANRLQETQYFGPGTRLLVL.

V is TRBV10-3 and J is TRBJ2-3, with D tentatively TRBD1 (6 bases). Germline CDR1 ENHRY, CDR2 SYGVKD. The CDR3 runs to 12 residues. Trimming stripped 8 bases from V and 1 base from J, with 7 bases between. DNA for the CDR3: TGTGCCATCGCAGGGGGCACAGATACGCAGTATTTT. Its protein product is CAIAGGTDTQYF.

This clonotype has only a few counts. This sequence joins TRBV4-2 and TRBJ2-1; D is undetermined. This CDR3 has 16 amino acids. From germline, CDR1 is LGHNA and CDR2 YNFKEQ. V was cut by 0 bases and J by 5 bases, with 14 bases left in between. The CDR3 DNA sequence: TGTGCCAGCAGCCAAGAGGCAAGGGCGTATAACAATGAGCAGTTCTTC. Translating gives CASSQEARAYNNEQFF.

Ten or more counts support this clonotype. J is TRBJ2-7 and V is TRBV28, with 10 bases matching TRBD2. Germline trimming cut 4 bases from V and 6 bases from J; bases unmatched to any gene: 9. CDR1 is MDHEN and CDR2 is SYDVKM in the germline V gene. The length of the CDR3 is 15 residues. DNA for the CDR3: TGTGCCAGCAGTTCCGGGACTAGCGCGTCACCCGAGCAGTACTTC. Amino acids: CASSSGTSASPEQYF.

The table lists this clonotype with many counts. V and J are TRBV12-2 and TRBJ1-5; the D call of TRBD1 is as the table states it, not checked on the DNA. TRBV12-2 is reported as a pseudogene. The CDR3 loop spans 17 amino acids. The CDR3 loop is CASRLEGGGDSNQPQHF. CDR3 bases: TGTGCAAGTCGCTTAGAAGGAGGGGGCGATAGCAATCAGCCCCAGCATTTT.